This is a list of T cell receptor beta chains from one sample in a study of beta chain features in type 1 diabetes. TCRdb's table, derived via immunoSEQ multiplex PCR, lists solely in-frame clones and lacks some. The sample carries about 360,000 clones, 10% to 15% recorded once. Sequencing used naive CD4+ T cells from blood. These receptors were collected from a man younger than 35 in good health. Both conserved end residues are part of each CDR3. The size field is filled for only some rows; it gives once, few, many or a size class.

len,v_gene,abundance,CDR3aa
16,TRBV5-1,-,CASSRSGTDQNSPLHF
13,TRBV15,-,CATSRDTFYEQYF
13,TRBV18,-,CASSPSSDQPQHF
13,TRBV11-2,-,CASSNRGTGELFF
18,TRBV9,-,CASSVGVGLAGGTDTQYF
13,TRBV28,few,CASLNRDSYEQYF
15,TRBV7-2,few,CASSLDAGRVKKLFF
15,TRBV11-2,-,CASSLDPGGSYEQYF
15,TRBV6-5,few,CASSLVRANTGELFF
13,TRBV5-1,-,CASSFTLNTEAFF
19,TRBV5-4,-,CASSSAPGNKERSTDTQYF
19,TRBV23-1,-,CASSPLGDRGRFMNTEAFF
12,TRBV5-5,-,CASRTATGELFF
14,TRBV19,-,CASSTRGLRTEAFF
15,TRBV6-5,-,CASSSPTSGRETQYF
18,TRBV5-6,-,CASTPGGQIPYHQETQYF
14,TRBV5-1,-,CASSPGLAGDEQYF
14,TRBV7-7,few,CASSLVGAPETQYF
14,TRBV5-4,few,CASTGTEAGSPLHF
15,TRBV7-2,-,CASRISDRRWEGQYF
15,TRBV19,few,CASRQTSSHQETQYF
15,TRBV29-1,few,CSVRRGGSTGGEQYF
15,TRBV7-3,-,CASSPGGSGANVLTF
15,TRBV25-1,-,CASSAPAGDTDTQYF
16,TRBV28,few,CASSLYPGTGSYEQYF
15,TRBV7-6,-,CASSLAGSQGYEQYF
11,TRBV7-9,-,CASSFSYGYTF
19,TRBV13,few,CASSSQNPFSGGAWETQYF
14,TRBV5-6,few,CASSWGVDNSPLHF
17,TRBV5-1,-,CASSTERDFLYTDTQYF
15,TRBV30,few,CAWSVPRRGPHEQYF
13,TRBV30,few,CAWSVRQGSGYTF
16,TRBV9,-,CASSVVLGRGSGELFF
13,TRBV7-2,few,CASSFVTSYEQYF
13,TRBV13,-,CASSSPLFYEQYF
15,TRBV30,few,CACGLGQGANSPLHF
13,TRBV30,few,CAWGAGVNQPQHF